This T cell receptor (beta chain) was documented in a study of regulatory T cells in long-lasting Graves disease. At the level of the study: Patients with persistent Graves' disease had over 5 years of antithyroid drugs and persistent TSH receptor antibodies.

Through Arm-PCR of CDR3 regions and iRepertoire HTBI primers, TCR beta libraries were built. MiXCR, applied by TCRdb to the multiplex PCR reads, yields one record per CDR3 protein. The table lists approximately 440,000 distinct CDR3 sequences, around 20% of them singletons. Described time point: persistent/refractory GD, antithyroid drugs over 5 years with positive TRAb. Scientists built the TCR library using RNA that was extracted from PBMCs. This clonotype was picked up many times. Its antigen is currently unknown. Study-wide findings and caveats: New patients shared fewer public clonotypes (about 970) than persistent patients did (more than 2,500). Preferential use of TRBV28, TRBJ1-2 and TRBJ2-5 was seen in persistent disease.

Germline V gene data show CDR1 as SGHTA and CDR2 as FQGNSA. Trimming stripped 0 bases from V and 4 bases from J, with 15 bases between. This CDR3 contains 16 residues. The gene calls are TRBV7-2 and TRBJ2-5; no clear D gene. The specimen was peripheral blood mononuclear cells (PBMCs), collected when the disease was refractory, from a patient treated with antithyroid drugs. The clonotype originates from a female donor with Graves disease. CDR3 nucleotide sequence: TGTGCCAGCAGCTTAGCCCCGAATGTCTGGGGAGAGACCCAGTACTTC. The encoded protein is CASSLAPNVWGETQYF.